This section outlines one T cell receptor (beta chain) sequence together with its context. The CDR3 extends over 15 amino acids. With V trimmed by 4 bases and J by 1 base, 5 bases remained unmatched. Per germline, CDR1 WSHSY and CDR2 SAAADI. This record comes from a study of blood T cell repertoires in COVID-19. Assay: immunoSEQ multiplex PCR; the TCRdb copy retains only in-frame clones and omits some. The data show 100,000 to 150,000 clones, approximately 82% seen once. The sample was peripheral blood. This chain links TRBV10-2 with TRBJ2-3, with TRBD2 matching 7 bases. The sequence derives from a woman between 45 and 65 years old with acute or convalescent COVID-19. CDR3 region: CASSAAGDGTDTQYF. DNA of the CDR3: TGCGCCAGCAGTGCCGCGGGGGATGGCACAGATACGCAGTATTTT.